These 22 T cell receptor beta chains came from one sample sequenced in a study of shared clonotypes between healthy human individuals. The data were produced by immunoSEQ multiplex PCR, yet TCRdb's version contains in-frame clones alone and is incomplete. In the table there are about 1.1 million clones, around three quarters of which are singletons. Sequenced input: memory CD4+ T cells from PBMCs. Subset: CD45RA-negative fraction. Receptor source: a man aged 18-30 years in good health. Some clones in this sample may be carry-over from other donors' samples.

The chain carries TRBV6-1 and TRBJ1-1; the D gene is possibly TRBD1 (6 bases). The CDR3 spans 13 residues. V was cut by 3 bases and J by 3 bases, with 8 bases left in between. Germline V gives CDR1 MNHNS, CDR2 SASEGT. This CDR3 is CASSDYRDTEAFF. CDR3 nucleotide sequence: TGTGCCAGCAGTGATTACAGGGACACTGAAGCTTTCTTT.

This clone appeared a single time. The J gene is TRBJ1-4, the V gene TRBV7-8; D is undetermined. The CDR3 loop spans 18 amino acids. CDR1 SGHVS and CDR2 FQNEAQ come from the germline V gene. Trimming took 3 bases from V and 4 from J, leaving 21 bases between them. The CDR3 reads CASSFRGVARPHNEKLFF. CDR3 sequence (DNA): TGTGCCAGCAGCTTTCGCGGGGTAGCCCGGCCCCATAATGAAAAACTGTTTTTT.

This chain connects TRBV2 to TRBJ1-5, with D unresolved. The CDR3 has 18 residues. V gave up 2 bases and J gave up 0 bases, with 17 bases separating them. Germline assignment: CDR1 SNHLY and CDR2 FYNNEI. CDR3 DNA: TGTGCCAGCAGTGAAACGGGGATTTTTAGGTATAGCAATCAGCCCCAGCATTTT. It yields the protein CASSETGIFRYSNQPQHF.

Here the CDR3 reads CASSFEAQNQPQHF. In DNA, the CDR3 is TGTGCCAGCAGCTTTGAGGCACAGAATCAGCCCCAGCATTTT. The chain employs TRBV7-2 and TRBJ1-5; D unresolved. The CDR3 has 14 residues. Trimming pared 3 bases from V and 4 bases from J, leaving 10 bases between. Germline values: CDR1 SGHTA, CDR2 FQGNSA.

The chain uses TRBV6-6 and TRBJ1-4; possibly TRBD1 for D (5 bases). CDR3 length: 15 amino acids. Germline V gene data show CDR1 as MNHNY and CDR2 as SVGAGI (reference sequence). Trimming removed 0 bases at V and 2 bases at J, with 7 bases between. The chain's CDR3 is CASSYSGGTNEKLFF. CDR3 nucleotides: TGTGCCAGCAGTTACTCCGGGGGGACTAATGAAAAACTGTTTTTT.

The gene calls are TRBV5-6 and TRBJ1-1; no clear D gene. CDR3 length: 18 amino acids. Per the germline V gene, CDR1 is SGHDT and CDR2 is YYEEEE. V lost 2 bases to trimming and J lost 1 base, with 21 bases between them. For the CDR3, the DNA is TGTGCCAGCAGCTTTTTGGATGATCCGGGAAGGAGGAACACTGAAGCTTTCTTT. This codes for CASSFLDDPGRRNTEAFF.

The V call is TRBV6-6, the J call TRBJ1-4; a possible D gene is TRBD1 (5 bases). V was pared by 2 bases and J by 8 bases, with 18 bases between. The CDR3 covers 16 residues. Germline V gene data show CDR1 as MNHNY and CDR2 as SVGAGI (reference sequence). The CDR3 sequence: CASSYPGGTMGEKLFF. CDR3 nucleotide sequence: TGTGCCAGCAGTTACCCGGGGGGAACTATGGGAGAAAAACTGTTTTTT.

This clone has a handful of counts. This rearrangement joins TRBV5-1 to TRBJ2-1; 11 bases are a match to TRBD2. V was pared by 0 bases and J by 8 bases, with 7 bases of the junction left unmatched. CDR1 is SGHRS, CDR2 YFSETQ, per germline. The CDR3 runs 16 residues. The CDR3 spells CASSLGTSGSRYEQFF. CDR3 DNA: TGCGCCAGCAGCTTGGGAACTAGCGGGAGCAGGTATGAGCAGTTCTTC.

The chain joins TRBV9 to TRBJ2-3; the D gene could be TRBD1 or TRBD2 (5 bases each). V lost 4 bases and J lost 6, with 21 bases in between. CDR1 is SGDLS, CDR2 YYNGEE, per germline. There are 16 residues in the CDR3. The CDR3 DNA reads as TGTGCCAGCAGCCAAATAAGGGGCGGGCGAATGGATACGCAGTATTTT. Its protein product is CASSQIRGGRMDTQYF. The variable domain in full, with the rest retrieved from reference TRBV9 and TRBJ2-3, is DSGVTQTPKHLITATGQRVTLRCSPRSGDLSVYWYQQSLDQGLQFLIQYYNGEERAKGNILERFSAQQFPDLHSELNLSSLELGDSALYFCASSQIRGGRMDTQYFGPGTRLTVL.

The sample holds many counts of this clone. The gene calls are TRBV6-5 and TRBJ2-1; unclear D gene. With 2 bases removed from V and 2 bases from J, the gap between germline ends came to 10 bases. The germline V gene encodes CDR1 MNHEY and CDR2 SVGAGI. This CDR3 region has 15 residues. The CDR3 sequence: CASSYQARTYNEQFF. In DNA, the CDR3 is TGTGCCAGCAGTTACCAAGCTAGAACCTACAATGAGCAGTTCTTC.

V gene TRBV30 combines with J gene TRBJ1-1; D not resolved. This CDR3 contains 13 residues. Germline-derived CDR1 and CDR2 are GTSNPN and SVGIG (reference sequence). V dropped 2 bases and J dropped 0 bases, with 7 bases sitting between them. This chain's CDR3 is CAWSKTLNTEAFF. The CDR3 DNA sequence: TGTGCCTGGAGTAAGACCCTGAACACTGAAGCTTTCTTT. Based on the CDR3 plus reference TRBV30 and TRBJ1-1, the full variable domain is SQTIHQWPATLVQPVGSPLSLECTVEGTSNPNLYWYRQAAGRGLQLLFYSVGIGQISSEVPQNLSASRPQDRQFILSSKKLLLSDSGFYLCAWSKTLNTEAFFGQGTRLTVV.

The rearrangement links TRBV6-5 to TRBJ2-1; 7 nucleotides agree with TRBD1. The germline CDR1 and CDR2 sequences are MNHEY and SVGAGI. J gave up 5 bases and V 2 bases, and 3 bases lay outside the gene matches. The CDR3 is 14 residues long. DNA of the CDR3: TGTGCCAGCAGTTACGCTGGGACAGACAATGAGCAGTTCTTC. This translates into CASSYAGTDNEQFF.

CDR3 nucleotide sequence: TGTGCCAGCAGCATCATGGGGGGGCGGGAGCCCCAGCATTTT. It encodes CASSIMGGREPQHF. J is TRBJ1-5 and V is TRBV7-2, with D possibly matching TRBD1 (6 bases). Deletions cut 5 bases from V and 8 bases from J, with 16 bases between. The CDR3 covers 14 residues. Germline values: CDR1 SGHTA, CDR2 FQGNSA.

This clone was seen just once. The same CDR3 arises from other DNA sequences in this sample as well. The chain has TRBV4-1 and TRBJ2-4; D ambiguous. This CDR3 is built from 17 residues. Germline V gene data show CDR1 as MGHRA and CDR2 as YSYEKL. V was cut by 0 bases and J by 1 base, with 13 bases left in between. The CDR3 nucleotides read TGCGCCAGCAGCCAAGATCGGGCGACGCGGGCCAAAAACATTCAGTACTTC. Translation: CASSQDRATRAKNIQYF.

In regard to this clone: The same CDR3 is also encoded by other DNA sequences in this sample. The chain uses TRBV14 and TRBJ1-2; D is possibly TRBD1 (5 bases). The CDR3 runs to 12 residues. The germline gives CDR1 SGHDN, CDR2 FVKESK. V shed 1 base and J shed 5 bases, with 5 bases lying between them. The CDR3 bases are TGTGCCAGCAGCCAAGCAGGGTATGGCTACACCTTC. Its translation: CASSQAGYGYTF.

The chain recombines TRBV5-6 with TRBJ2-3; a weak D match, TRBD2 (6 bases). V dropped 5 bases and J dropped 1 base, with 11 bases sitting between them. Germline loops: CDR1 SGHDT, CDR2 YYEEEE. The CDR3 spans 14 residues. The CDR3 loop is CASRAWGGTDTQYF. The DNA for the CDR3 is TGTGCCAGCAGGGCTTGGGGGGGCACAGATACGCAGTATTTT.

V gene TRBV5-1 combines with J gene TRBJ2-5, with D possibly being TRBD1 (6 bases). CDR1 and CDR2 (germline): SGHRS, YFSETQ. The CDR3 is 13 amino acids. Trimming stripped 5 bases from V and 2 bases from J, with 10 bases between. The CDR3 sequence is CASRRQVQETQYF. CDR3 nucleotides: TGCGCCAGCAGACGACAGGTTCAAGAGACCCAGTACTTC.

This clone was recorded only once. V gene TRBV29-1 combines with J gene TRBJ1-3, with D possibly TRBD1 on 6 matching bases. V shed 3 bases and J shed 0 bases, with 15 bases lying between them. CDR3 length: 16 residues. CDR1 SQVTM and CDR2 ANQGSEA come from the germline V gene. Written as DNA, the CDR3 is TGCAGCGTTGATGTCGGGGGGCCAAGCTCTGGAAACACCATATATTTT. Amino acids: CSVDVGGPSSGNTIYF. The variable domain in full, completed from reference TRBV29-1 and TRBJ1-3, reads SAVISQKPSRDICQRGTSLTIQCQVDSQVTMMFWYRQQPGQSLTLIATANQGSEATYESGFVIDKFPISRPNLTFSTLTVSNMSPEDSSIYLCSVDVGGPSSGNTIYFGEGSWLTVV.

The rearrangement uses TRBV19 and TRBJ2-7; a weak D match, TRBD2 (6 bases). V was clipped by 3 bases and J by 1 base, with 22 bases between them. There are 18 residues in the CDR3. The V gene's germline CDR1 is LNHDA and CDR2 SQIVND (reference sequence). The CDR3 is CASSIHLPGLLFSYEQYF. In DNA, the CDR3 is TGTGCCAGTAGTATCCATCTTCCGGGACTCCTTTTTTCCTACGAGCAGTACTTC.

Turning to this clone: One base away lies a much larger clone, so this may be a sequencing read error. This CDR3 is also generated by other DNA sequences in the sample. The chain couples TRBV27 to TRBJ2-7; D is undetermined. The CDR3 sequence is 16 residues long. Germline-derived CDR1 and CDR2 are MNHEY and SMNVEV (reference sequence). The CDR3, as DNA: TGTGCCAGTAGTTTATATCCCCCAGGCCGTAGCTACGAGCAGTACTTC. Translating gives CASSLYPPGRSYEQYF.

The sample holds a few counts of this clone. The V call is TRBV6-1, the J call TRBJ2-3; unclear D gene. Germline V gives CDR1 MNHNS, CDR2 SASEGT. This CDR3 comprises 14 residues. V dropped 5 bases and J dropped 0 bases, with 9 bases sitting between them. CDR3 amino acids: CASSLSHSTDTQYF. The CDR3 DNA is TGTGCCAGCAGTCTCTCGCATAGCACAGATACGCAGTATTTT.

The chain is built from TRBV4-1 and TRBJ1-2, with a weak D call TRBD1 (5 bases). Germline CDR1 MGHRA, CDR2 YSYEKL. This CDR3 is 15 amino acids long. V dropped 4 bases and J dropped 0 bases, with 12 bases sitting between them. The CDR3 spells CASSPIDSPNYGYTF. In DNA, the CDR3 is TGCGCCAGCAGCCCTATCGACAGCCCTAACTATGGCTACACCTTC.